The 32 T cell receptor beta chains in this list originate from one sample, sequenced in a study of Graves' ophthalmopathy and Graves' hyperthyroidism. Amplified TCR beta CDR3 regions were obtained using RNA transcripts as template. Second-round multiplex PCR came after a first-round RT-PCR that employed HTBI primers. TCRdb independently ran MiXCR on the multiplex PCR reads; one entry per CDR3 protein. This repertoire shows approximately 540,000 distinct CDR3 sequences, less than 40% found once; its top ten account for approximately 4.1%. Sequenced sample: peripheral blood or thyroid tissue (not recorded which). All receptors come from an adult man with Graves' hyperthyroidism.

Many counts were recorded for this clonotype. The chain couples TRBV7-8 to TRBJ1-5, with D hard to call. The CDR3 totals 14 residues. Germline CDR1 is SGHVS and CDR2 is FQNEAQ. V was cut by 5 bases and J by 11 bases, with 19 bases left in between. CDR3 protein: CASSLQVGRETQHF. The CDR3 coding sequence is TGTGCCAGCAGCCTTCAAGTTGGACGGGAAACCCAGCATTTT.

This clonotype was picked up many times. The V gene is TRBV6-2 or TRBV6-3, the J gene TRBJ2-5; 7 positions agree with TRBD1. This CDR3 is built from 15 residues. J gave up 2 bases and V 6 bases, and 9 bases lay outside the gene matches. Looked up from germline, CDR1 is MNHEY and CDR2 is SVGEGT. The CDR3, as DNA: TGTGCCAGCAGAGCAGGCTGGGACAGACAAGAGACCCAGTACTTC. It encodes CASRAGWDRQETQYF.

As to this clonotype: A read error may produce the germline difference seen at one junction end. The chain carries TRBV19 and TRBJ1-2; D perhaps matches TRBD1 (5 bases). The germline V gene has CDR1 LNHDA and CDR2 SQIVND (reference sequence). This CDR3 has 17 amino acids. CDR3: CACSKPTPGISNYGYTF. The CDR3 region has the DNA TGTGCCTGTAGTAAGCCGACCCCAGGGATTTCTAACTATGGCTACACCTTC.

This clonotype was found many times. The V call is TRBV7-8, the J call TRBJ1-6; D is ambiguous. Germline CDR1 reads SGHVS; CDR2 reads FQNEAQ. The CDR3 covers 13 residues. The ends were cut back, 1 base at V and 10 bases at J, with 8 bases in the middle. This CDR3 reads CASSLGIPSPLHF. For the CDR3, the DNA is TGTGCCAGCAGCTTAGGCATACCGTCACCCCTCCACTTT. Filled out from reference TRBV7-8 and TRBJ1-6, the complete variable domain reads GAGVSQSPRYKVAKRGQDVALRCDPISGHVSLFWYQQALGQGPEFLTYFQNEAQLDKSGLPSDRFFAERPEGSVSTLKIQRTQQEDSAVYLCASSLGIPSPLHFGNGTRLTVT.

The J gene is TRBJ1-2, the V gene TRBV19; 9 nucleotides align to TRBD1. After removal of 3 bases from V and 4 bases from J, the junction contained 3 bases not matched to a gene. This CDR3 contains 14 residues. Germline V gene sequence: CDR1 LNHDA, CDR2 SQIVND (reference sequence). In nucleotides, the CDR3 is TGTGCCAGTAGTATGACAGGGGGGGCCTATGGCTACACCTTC. Encoded protein: CASSMTGGAYGYTF.

This clonotype turned up a few times. V and J are TRBV7-9 and TRBJ2-5, with no clear D. This CDR3 is 13 amino acids long. V was shortened by 5 bases and J by 5 bases, with 12 bases between the two germline ends. Germline-derived CDR1 and CDR2 are SEHNR and FQNEAQ (reference sequence). CDR3 coding DNA: TGTGCCAGCAGCGGCTTAGGGCCCGAGACCCAGTACTTC. This translates into CASSGLGPETQYF.

Many counts were recorded for this clonotype. This chain joins TRBV4-1 and TRBJ2-7; 13 bases map to TRBD2. J was trimmed by 3 bases and V by 5 bases; bases with no gene match: 4. Germline V gene data show CDR1 as MGHRA and CDR2 as YSYEKL. The CDR3 sequence is 15 residues long. Here the CDR3 reads CASSGGTSGNYEQYF. The CDR3, as DNA: TGCGCCAGCAGCGGGGGGACTAGCGGGAACTACGAGCAGTACTTC.

This clonotype was picked up many times. The conserved phenylalanine or tryptophan normally closing the CDR3 is absent here, so this likely arose from a read error. No DNA is shown, since the ends of the CDR3 on it are uncertain; the CDR3 is the one TCRdb lists. V and J are TRBV15 and TRBJ1-6; the D call in the table, TRBD1, was not verified against the DNA. With termini counted, the CDR3 has 12 amino acids. The germline V gene encodes CDR1 LNHNV and CDR2 YYDKDF (reference sequence). CDR3 sequence: CATSRDKGQVSV.

This clonotype showed up many times. This sequence joins TRBV5-4 and TRBJ1-1, with D unresolved. Germline V CDR1 and CDR2: SGHNT, YYREEE (reference sequence). The V gene lost 5 bases and the J gene lost 7 bases, with 15 bases spanning the gap. The CDR3 runs 13 residues. CDR3 bases: TGTGCCAGCAGTTATATTGGACGGCGTGAAGCTTTCTTT. Its protein is CASSYIGRREAFF.

The rearrangement links TRBV5-4 to TRBJ2-3; TRBD2 matches 7 bases. Per germline, CDR1 SGHNT and CDR2 YYREEE (reference sequence). CDR3 length equals 15 residues. V lost 3 bases and J lost 1; bases outside the gene matches: 5. In DNA form, the CDR3 reads TGTGCCAGCAGCTCGGGCGGGAGTGGCACAGATACGCAGTATTTT. Translation gives CASSSGGSGTDTQYF.

The CDR3 reads CASSGPGDEQYF. The DNA of the CDR3 is TGCGCCAGCTCTGGGCCCGGTGACGAGCAGTACTTC. V usage is TRBV10-2 and J usage is TRBJ2-7, with unresolved D. V lost 8 bases and J lost 5, with 13 bases in between. The length of the CDR3 is 12 residues. Germline lookup yields CDR1 WSHSY and CDR2 SAAADI.

The chain employs TRBV24-1 and TRBJ2-2; maybe TRBD2 (6 bases). CDR1 is KGHDR and CDR2 is SFDVKD in the germline V gene. The CDR3 contains 15 residues. V lost 9 bases to trimming and J lost 2 bases, with 15 bases between them. CDR3 sequence reads: CATGTSFPNTGELFF. As DNA, the CDR3 is TGTGCCACCGGAACTAGCTTCCCTAACACCGGGGAGCTGTTTTTT.

This clonotype has at least ten counts. The chain carries TRBV5-1 and TRBJ2-7; no definite D call. With 1 base removed from V and 4 bases from J, the gap between germline ends came to 9 bases. The CDR3 totals 13 residues. Germline CDR1 and CDR2: SGHRS and YFSETQ. The CDR3 nucleotides read TGCGCCAGCAGCTTGAATGCAGGATACGAGCAGTACTTC. It encodes CASSLNAGYEQYF.

A word on this clonotype: One junction end disagrees with the germline gene, perhaps due to a read error. The chain employs TRBV12-3 or TRBV12-4 and TRBJ2-7; weak D call: TRBD1 (6 bases). The CDR3 extends over 13 amino acids. DNA for the CDR3: TGTGGCAGCAGCAGGGACACTAGCTACGAGCAGTACTTC. As protein: CGSSRDTSYEQYF.

This clonotype has at least ten counts. The gene calls are TRBV9 and TRBJ2-7; D is possibly TRBD2 (5 bases). The CDR3 extends over 14 amino acids. The V gene lost 0 bases and the J gene lost 2 bases, with 9 bases spanning the gap. Per germline, CDR1 SGDLS and CDR2 YYNGEE. This chain's CDR3 is CASSVGVGAYEQYF. In DNA, the CDR3 is TGTGCCAGCAGCGTAGGCGTCGGGGCCTACGAGCAGTACTTC.

This chain uses TRBV7-9 with TRBJ2-5, with TRBD2 identical over 7 bases. From germline, CDR1 is SEHNR and CDR2 FQNEAQ (reference sequence). The CDR3 totals 15 residues. Losses at the gene ends were 2 bases for V and 2 bases for J; bases not matched to a gene: 5. In DNA, the CDR3 is TGTGCCAGCAGCTTAACCGGGGGGATGCAAGAGACCCAGTACTTC. Translated: CASSLTGGMQETQYF.

The rearrangement joins TRBV20-1 to TRBJ2-7, with 7 bases identical to TRBD1. The trim removed 5 bases at V and 7 bases at J, leaving 20 bases unmatched. Germline lookup yields CDR1 DFQATT and CDR2 SNEGSKA (reference sequence). This CDR3 is 16 amino acids long. CDR3 in DNA: TGCAGTGCTTCGCCGGGACAGATGAGCTCCTACAATGAGCAGTACTTC. It specifies CSASPGQMSSYNEQYF.

The rearrangement links TRBV7-9 to TRBJ2-5; TRBD2 matches at 16 bases. Losses at the gene ends were 5 bases for V and 5 bases for J; bases not matched to a gene: 5. The CDR3 covers 16 residues. Germline assignment: CDR1 SEHNR and CDR2 FQNEAQ (reference sequence). The CDR3 loop reads CASSHGTSGGGETQYF. The CDR3 DNA is TGTGCCAGCAGCCACGGGACTAGCGGGGGGGGTGAGACCCAGTACTTC.

This clonotype was counted ten times or more. The chain joins TRBV6-5 to TRBJ1-2; D unresolved. CDR1 MNHEY and CDR2 SVGAGI come from the germline V gene. The CDR3 consists of 11 residues. The ends were cut back, 7 bases at V and 4 bases at J, with 7 bases in the middle. CDR3 sequence reads: CASTDRYGYTF. In DNA form, the CDR3 reads TGTGCCAGCACCGATCGCTATGGCTACACCTTC.

The V and J genes are TRBV7-4 and TRBJ2-7; 8 bases are shared with TRBD1. Judging by the DNA end, TRBJ2-1 fits better; the J call may be wrong. This CDR3 contains 16 residues. Germline loops: CDR1 SGHVT, CDR2 SQSDAQ. CDR3 protein: CASSSTPGGDVNEQFF. The CDR3 DNA sequence: TGTGCCAGCAGCTCCACCCCAGGGGGCGATGTGAATGAGCAGTTCTTC.

Details on this clonotype: A much bigger clone sits one base away, suggesting this may be a read error. The CDR3 end shows no conserved phenylalanine or tryptophan, and so a read error is likely. The chain links TRBV13 to TRBJ1-6; TRBD1 agrees at 10 bases. Looked up from germline, CDR1 is PRHDT and CDR2 is FYEKMQ (reference sequence). This CDR3 is built from 15 residues. With 7 bases clipped from V and 7 bases from J, the junction kept 7 bases outside the gene matches. CDR3: CASTGQGDWNSPLHS. The CDR3 coding sequence is TGTGCCAGCACCGGACAGGGGGATTGGAATTCACCCCTCCACTCT.

This clonotype was found many times. This chain links TRBV6-6 with TRBJ2-2, with D possibly being TRBD2 (5 bases). The germline V gene encodes CDR1 MNHNY and CDR2 SVGAGI (reference sequence). The CDR3 extends over 13 amino acids. CDR3 loop: CVSWLANTGELFF. The DNA for the CDR3 is TGTGTGTCCTGGCTAGCCAACACCGGGGAGCTGTTTTTT.

In this sample, this clonotype turned up many times. The chain uses TRBV19 and TRBJ2-7; D unresolved. The CDR3 consists of 16 residues. Between the trimmed V and J ends, which lost 6 bases and 2 bases, there was a span of 20 bases. Germline V gives CDR1 LNHDA, CDR2 SQIVND (reference sequence). The CDR3 region has the DNA TGTGCCAGTAGCTTGGCCAAACGGGCAGATACCTACGAGCAGTACTTC. It translates to CASSLAKRADTYEQYF.

V is TRBV27 and J is TRBJ2-7, with D possibly TRBD1 on 6 matching bases. Trimming took 6 bases from V and 1 from J, leaving 13 bases between them. CDR3 length: 14 amino acids. Germline CDR1 and CDR2: MNHEY and SMNVEV (reference sequence). The chain's CDR3 is CASSPEQGSYEQYF. The CDR3, as DNA: TGTGCCAGCAGCCCGGAACAGGGATCCTACGAGCAGTACTTC.

The chain recombines TRBV7-9 with TRBJ2-1; 7 bases align to TRBD1. After removal of 0 bases from V and 8 bases from J, the junction contained 7 bases not matched to a gene. The length of the CDR3 is 15 residues. The V gene's germline CDR1 is SEHNR and CDR2 FQNEAQ (reference sequence). This CDR3 reads CASSLAGTEFDEQFF. DNA of the CDR3: TGTGCCAGCAGCTTAGCCGGGACAGAATTCGATGAGCAGTTCTTC.

Ten or more counts support this clonotype. A junction end diverges from the germline sequence, so it may reflect a read error. The V and J genes are TRBV5-1 and TRBJ2-7, with TRBD2 matching over 8 bases. The CDR3 has 12 residues. Germline values: CDR1 SGHRS, CDR2 YFSETQ. The CDR3 protein is CASSLVAGEQYF. CDR3 bases: TGTGCCAGCAGTTTAGTAGCGGGGGAGCAGTACTTC.

A few counts support this clonotype. The rearrangement uses TRBV6-6 and TRBJ1-5; weak D call: TRBD1 (6 bases). Germline V gene sequence: CDR1 MNHNY, CDR2 SVGAGI (reference sequence). V lost 6 bases to trimming and J lost 3 bases, with 12 bases between them. The CDR3 is 14 residues long. Here the CDR3 DNA reads TGTGCCAGCAGACCCGACAGGACCAATCAGCCCCAGCATTTT. This codes for CASRPDRTNQPQHF.

This clonotype has more than one count but fewer than ten. This chain connects TRBV20-1 to TRBJ1-5; no clear D. Trimming cost V 5 bases and J 1 base, with 12 bases left between them. The CDR3 contains 14 residues. From germline, CDR1 is DFQATT and CDR2 SNEGSKA (reference sequence). The DNA for the CDR3 is TGCAGTGCTCCGGCGGGAGGAAGCAATCAGCCCCAGCATTTT. Amino acids: CSAPAGGSNQPQHF.

Ten or more counts support this clonotype. The gene calls are TRBV10-3 and TRBJ1-2; 7 bases map to TRBD1. The CDR3 extends over 18 amino acids. Trimming took 3 bases from V and 0 from J; bases not matched to a gene: 13. CDR1 is ENHRY, CDR2 SYGVKD, per germline. The CDR3 loop reads CAISDGGQPLGANYGYTF. The DNA of the CDR3 is TGTGCCATCAGTGATGGGGGACAGCCGTTAGGAGCTAACTATGGCTACACCTTC.

This clonotype is a singleton in its sample. V usage is TRBV24-1 and J usage is TRBJ2-2, with TRBD1 matching over 9 bases. The junction had 2 bases not matched to a gene; V was cut back by 2 bases and J by 2 bases. The CDR3 sequence is 16 residues long. Germline V lookup: CDR1 KGHDR, CDR2 SFDVKD. The CDR3 protein is CATSDYTGGNTGELFF. The CDR3 nucleotides are TGTGCCACCAGTGATTACACAGGGGGCAACACCGGGGAGCTGTTTTTT.

The V call is TRBV28, the J call TRBJ1-1; 7 bases map to TRBD1. Germline lookup yields CDR1 MDHEN and CDR2 SYDVKM. The CDR3 length is 14 residues. J gave up 3 bases and V 7 bases, and 8 bases lay outside the gene matches. In nucleotides, the CDR3 is TGTGCCAGCATTAGATCAGGGGGGGACACTGAAGCTTTCTTT. Protein product: CASIRSGGDTEAFF.

The chain is built from TRBV29-1 and TRBJ2-5; the match to TRBD2 covers 10 bases. The CDR3 spans 14 residues. Germline CDR1 and CDR2: SQVTM and ANQGSEA. V was pared by 4 bases and J by 5 bases, with 7 bases of the junction left unmatched. The CDR3: CSVVAGGAWETQYF. The CDR3 DNA is TGCAGCGTTGTAGCGGGGGGCGCTTGGGAGACCCAGTACTTC.